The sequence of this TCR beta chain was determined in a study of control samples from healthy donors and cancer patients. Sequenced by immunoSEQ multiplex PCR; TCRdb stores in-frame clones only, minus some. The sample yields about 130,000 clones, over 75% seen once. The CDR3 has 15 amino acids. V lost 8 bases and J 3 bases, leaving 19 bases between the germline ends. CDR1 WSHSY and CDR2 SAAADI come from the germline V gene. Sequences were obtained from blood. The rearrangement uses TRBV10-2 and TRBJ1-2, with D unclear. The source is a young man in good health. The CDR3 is CASGIGNSRDYGYTF. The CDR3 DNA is TGCGCCAGCGGTATAGGTAATAGCCGCGACTATGGCTACACCTTC.